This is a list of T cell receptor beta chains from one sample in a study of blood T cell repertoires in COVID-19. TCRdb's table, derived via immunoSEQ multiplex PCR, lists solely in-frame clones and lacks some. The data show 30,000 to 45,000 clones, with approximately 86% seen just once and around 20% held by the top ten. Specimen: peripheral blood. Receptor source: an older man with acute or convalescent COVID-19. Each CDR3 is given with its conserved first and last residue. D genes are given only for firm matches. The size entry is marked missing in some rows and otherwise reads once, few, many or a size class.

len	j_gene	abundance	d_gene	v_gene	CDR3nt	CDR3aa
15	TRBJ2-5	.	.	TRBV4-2	TGTGCCAGCAGCCAAGTTTCGACTAGGAAAGAGACCCAGTACTTC	CASSQVSTRKETQYF
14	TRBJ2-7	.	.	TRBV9	TGTGCCAGCAGCCCCTTAGCTAGCTCCTACGAGCAGTACTTC	CASSPLASSYEQYF
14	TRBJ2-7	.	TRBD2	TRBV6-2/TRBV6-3	TGTGCCAGCAGTTACGTCGGGAGGGCCGACGAGCAGTACTTC	CASSYVGRADEQYF
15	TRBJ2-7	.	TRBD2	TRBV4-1	TGCGCCAGCAGCCAAGTAGCGGGAGTTATCTACGAGCAGTACTTC	CASSQVAGVIYEQYF
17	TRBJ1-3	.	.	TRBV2	TGTGCCAGCACCCCGGACCCCCCAGGGCGAGACGGAAACACCATATATTTT	CASTPDPPGRDGNTIYF
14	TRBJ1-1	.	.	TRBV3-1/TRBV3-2	TGTGCCAGCAGCCAAATCAGGGGAGATACTGAAGCTTTCTTT	CASSQIRGDTEAFF
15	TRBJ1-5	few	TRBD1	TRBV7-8	TGTGCCAGCAGCTTAGTAGGACAGGGAGGTCAGCCCCAGCATTTT	CASSLVGQGGQPQHF
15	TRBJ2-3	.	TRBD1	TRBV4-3	TGCGCCAGCAGCCCTCAGGACAGGTCAACAGATACGCAGTATTTT	CASSPQDRSTDTQYF
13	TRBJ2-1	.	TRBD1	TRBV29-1	TGCAGCGTCCGGGACAGGGGGGTTGAAGAGCAGTTCTTC	CSVRDRGVEEQFF
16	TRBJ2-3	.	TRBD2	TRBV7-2	TGTGCCAGCAGCTATGGTAGCGGGAGGCGGTGGGGTACGCAGTATTTT	CASSYGSGRRWGTQYF
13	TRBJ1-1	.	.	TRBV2	TGTGCCAGCAGTGTCCAGAAGAACACTGAAGCTTTCTTT	CASSVQKNTEAFF
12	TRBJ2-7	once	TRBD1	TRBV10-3	TGTGCCATCAGGGGGGACAGGGACGAGCAGTACTTC	CAIRGDRDEQYF
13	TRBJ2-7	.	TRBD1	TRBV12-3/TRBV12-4	TGTGCCAGCAGTTTAGGGACAGGATACGAGCAGTACTTC	CASSLGTGYEQYF
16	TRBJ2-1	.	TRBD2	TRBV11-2	TGTGCCAGCAGCTCGGCCACGGGACTACCAAACAATGAGCAGTTCTTC	CASSSATGLPNNEQFF
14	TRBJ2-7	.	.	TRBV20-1	TGCAGTGCTAGTCGCGCCGGGAGTTTCGACGAGCAGTACTTC	CSASRAGSFDEQYF
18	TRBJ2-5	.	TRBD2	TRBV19	TGTGCCAGTAAAAGGAGACTAGCGGGAGGAGTGGTAGGGGAGACCCAGTACTTC	CASKRRLAGGVVGETQYF
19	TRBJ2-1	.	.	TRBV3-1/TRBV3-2	TGTGCCAGCAGCCCCCCCCCGACGCTAGGCGGGCCACTCTACAATGAGCAGTTCTTC	CASSPPPTLGGPLYNEQFF
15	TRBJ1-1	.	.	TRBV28	TGTGCCAGCAGTTCTTCAGGGTATGGGAACACTGAAGCTTTCTTT	CASSSSGYGNTEAFF
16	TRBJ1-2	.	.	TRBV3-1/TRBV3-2	TGTGCCAGCAGCCCAACCCGGGGAAGTGGGCATTATGGCTACACCTTC	CASSPTRGSGHYGYTF
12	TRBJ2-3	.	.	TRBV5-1	TGCGCCAGCAGCTCTGGCACAGATACGCAGTATTTT	CASSSGTDTQYF
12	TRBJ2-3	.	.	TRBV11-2	TGTGCCAGCAGCTTAGGGCCGGATACGCAGTATTTT	CASSLGPDTQYF
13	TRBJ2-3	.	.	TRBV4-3	TGCGCCAGCAGCCAAGTCGGGGAAGATACGCAGTATTTT	CASSQVGEDTQYF
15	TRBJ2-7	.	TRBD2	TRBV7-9	TGTGCCAGCAGCATTCTACTAGCGGGAGTAAACGAGCAGTACTTC	CASSILLAGVNEQYF
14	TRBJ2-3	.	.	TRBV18	TGTGCCAGCTCACCAAGGGGGACCACAGATACGCAGTATTTT	CASSPRGTTDTQYF
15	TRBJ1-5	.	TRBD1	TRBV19	TGTGCCAGTAGAGAGGACAGGAGTAGCAATCAGCCCCAGCATTTT	CASREDRSSNQPQHF
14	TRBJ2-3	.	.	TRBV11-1	TGTGCCAGCAGCTTGCTTCGGGGCACAGATACGCAGTATTTT	CASSLLRGTDTQYF
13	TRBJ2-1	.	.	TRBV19	TGTGCCAGTACCGCTTTAGGGGGTAATGAGCAGTTCTTC	CASTALGGNEQFF
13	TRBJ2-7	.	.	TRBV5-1	TGCGCCAGCAGCTTGGAACTAGCCTACGAGCAGTACTTC	CASSLELAYEQYF
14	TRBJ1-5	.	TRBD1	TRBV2	TGTGCCAGCAGTGAAGTGACAGGGGGTCAGCCCCAGCATTTT	CASSEVTGGQPQHF
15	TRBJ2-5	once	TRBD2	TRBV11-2	TGTGCCAGCAGCCCATGGACTAGCAGCCAAGAGACCCAGTACTTC	CASSPWTSSQETQYF
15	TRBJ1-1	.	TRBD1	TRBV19	TGTGCCAGTAGGAAAACAGGGGGCGAAAACACTGAAGCTTTCTTT	CASRKTGGENTEAFF
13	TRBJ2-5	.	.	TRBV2	TGTGCCAGCATCCAAGAGGTGCAAGCTGCCCAGTACTTC	CASIQEVQAAQYF
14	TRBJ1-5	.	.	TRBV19	TGTGCCAGTAGTGTAGTGGGGCTAGAGCAGCCCCAGCATTTT	CASSVVGLEQPQHF
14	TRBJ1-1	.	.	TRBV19	TGTGCCAGTAGCGACACCTTCAAGAACACTGAAGCTTTCTTT	CASSDTFKNTEAFF
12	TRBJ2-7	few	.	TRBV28	TGTGCCAGCAGAACAGGGTCGTACGAGCAGTACTTC	CASRTGSYEQYF
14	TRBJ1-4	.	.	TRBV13	TGTGCCAGCAGCCCCGCCGGGTCTAATGAAAAACTGTTTTTT	CASSPAGSNEKLFF
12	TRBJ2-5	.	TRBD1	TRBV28	TGTGCCAGCAGAAAAGGGGGCGGGACCCAGTACTTC	CASRKGGGTQYF
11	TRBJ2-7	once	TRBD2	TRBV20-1	TGCAGTGCTGGCGATGGGACTAGCGTGAACTTC	CSAGDGTSVNF
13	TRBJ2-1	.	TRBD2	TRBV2	TGTGCCGGAAGACTAGCGCCCTACAATGAGCAGTTCTTC	CAGRLAPYNEQFF
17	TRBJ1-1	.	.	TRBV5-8	TGTGCCAGCAGCTTGGTGTACTATAACTACCAAAGCACTGAAGCTTTCTTT	CASSLVYYNYQSTEAFF
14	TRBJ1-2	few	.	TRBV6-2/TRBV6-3	TGTGCCAGCACCCCGGGGGGGGGCGCCTATGGCTACACCTTC	CASTPGGGAYGYTF
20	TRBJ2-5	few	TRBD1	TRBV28	TGTGCCAGCAGTTTACCCGAGGGACAGGGGGCTTTTGGGAACCAAGAGACCCAGTACTTC	CASSLPEGQGAFGNQETQYF
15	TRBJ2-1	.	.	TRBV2	TGTGCCAGCAGTGAAGGGACTTCGAATTACAATGAGCAGTTCTTC	CASSEGTSNYNEQFF
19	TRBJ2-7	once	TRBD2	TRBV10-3	TGTGCCATCAGTGACCTCAGCGGGACTAGCGGGAGGTTGCCCTACGAGCAGTACTTC	CAISDLSGTSGRLPYEQYF
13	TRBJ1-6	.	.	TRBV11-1	TGTGCCAGCAGCTTAACTAGTAATTCACCCCTCCACTTT	CASSLTSNSPLHF
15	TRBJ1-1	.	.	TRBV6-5	TGTGCCAGCTCTCAGAACGAAGGGGGTGACACTGAAGCTTTCTTT	CASSQNEGGDTEAFF